Below, one T cell receptor beta chain is given with its context. In the original workflow: From reference gene primer amplification, estimates of nucleated cell counts were derived. This table comes from immunoSEQ multiplex PCR, and its TCRdb copy is limited to in-frame clones, with some not included. V and J calls and clone size follow that table, whereas D and trimming were derived from the DNA. This repertoire shows about 200,000 clones, around 85% found once; its top ten account for around 3%. V was pared by 0 bases and J by 0 bases, with 9 bases between. The germline gives CDR1 SNHLY, CDR2 FYNNEI. The CDR3 consists of 16 residues. The data stem from a study of blood T cell repertoires in COVID-19.

This clonotype was obtained from a man in his sixties with acute or convalescent COVID-19. Source material: peripheral blood. This chain connects TRBV2 to TRBJ1-3, with a weak D call TRBD1 (5 bases). The CDR3 loop reads CASSEAYRNSGNTIYF. CDR3 coding DNA: TGTGCCAGCAGTGAAGCGTACAGGAACTCTGGAAACACCATATATTTT.